The clone carrying this T cell receptor (beta chain) was counted once. What it binds is unknown. One base away lies a much larger clone, so this may be a sequencing read error. This sample stems from a study of T-cell memory formation after mild COVID-19. Study background: Across donors, TCR clusters were largely donor specific.

V dropped 1 base and J dropped 3; count of bases not matched to a gene: 2. The CDR3 consists of 14 residues. CDR1 is KGHSH, CDR2 LQKENI, per germline. Study-wide findings and caveats: The study found contracting CD4+ clones mainly in CM and EM and contracting CD8+ clones in EMRA. Later expanders leaned CD4+, whereas clones that contracted between day 15 and 85 were balanced CD4/CD8.

MiXCR was run by TCRdb on the 5' RACE reads, yielding one entry per CDR3 protein. The sample carries under 450,000 distinct CDR3 sequences, 13% to 15% recorded once. This chain uses TRBV18 with TRBJ2-5, with 7 bases identical to TRBD2. The sequencing sample was made of PBMCs or a T cell subset sorted from them (not recorded which). The sequence derives from a man in his late teens or twenties who had mild COVID-19 (a few samples of this study predate the infection). Cell type and time point are not known. The CDR3 is CASSPRGGEETQYF. As DNA, the CDR3 is TGTGCCAGCTCACCACGGGGAGGGGAAGAGACCCAGTACTTC. The full variable domain, rest sourced from reference TRBV18 and TRBJ2-5, is NAGVMQNPRHLVRRRGQEARLRCSPMKGHSHVYWYRQLPEEGLKFMVYLQKENIIDESGMPKERFSAEFPKEGPSILRIQQVVRGDSAAYFCASSPRGGEETQYFGPGTRLLVL.